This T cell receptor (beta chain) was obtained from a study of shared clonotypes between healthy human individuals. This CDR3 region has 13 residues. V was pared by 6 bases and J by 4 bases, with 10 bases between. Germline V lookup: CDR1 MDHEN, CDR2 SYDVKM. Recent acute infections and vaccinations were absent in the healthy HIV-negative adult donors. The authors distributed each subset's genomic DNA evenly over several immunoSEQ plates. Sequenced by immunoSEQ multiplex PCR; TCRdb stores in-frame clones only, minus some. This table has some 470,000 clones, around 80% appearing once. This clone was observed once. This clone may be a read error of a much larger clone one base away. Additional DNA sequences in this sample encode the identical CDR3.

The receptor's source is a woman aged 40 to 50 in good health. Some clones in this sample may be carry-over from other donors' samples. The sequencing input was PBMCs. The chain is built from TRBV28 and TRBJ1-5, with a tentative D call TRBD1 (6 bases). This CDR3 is CASSRTVNQPQHF. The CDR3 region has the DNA TGTGCCAGCAGCAGGACAGTTAATCAGCCCCAGCATTTT.